These T cell receptor beta chains were read from a single sample in a study of blood T cell repertoires in COVID-19. Using immunoSEQ multiplex PCR, the repertoire was profiled, and TCRdb retains in-frame clones only, with some absent. The table lists about 180,000 clones, 80% to 85% of them singletons. The sequenced sample was peripheral blood. The receptor source for this set is a woman aged 80 or older with COVID-19, enrolled during active disease. Both conserved end residues are part of each CDR3. A D gene is named only where the DNA matches it firmly. Size is stated for part of the rows, as once, few or many counts, or as a class when the clone is expanded.

-	TRBD1	TRBV12-3/TRBV12-4	TRBJ1-2	13	TGTGCCAGCAGCCCGGACAGGACTTATGGCTACACCTTC	CASSPDRTYGYTF
-	TRBD1	TRBV4-2	TRBJ2-7	20	TGTGCCAGCAGCCCCGTTCCGGGACAGGGAAAGTCAGGTATAATTTACGAGCAGTACTTC	CASSPVPGQGKSGIIYEQYF
-	TRBD1	TRBV5-1	TRBJ2-5	16	TGCGCCAGCAGCTTGGCCGGGCAGGGGGCAGTGGAGACCCAGTACTTC	CASSLAGQGAVETQYF
-	TRBD1	TRBV25-1	TRBJ1-1	14	TGTGCCAGCAGTGCACTAAGGACAGGGTCTGAAGCTTTCTTT	CASSALRTGSEAFF
once	-	TRBV20-1	TRBJ2-7	14	TGCAGTGCTAGTTCGGACTATCCTCTCTACGAGCAGTACTTC	CSASSDYPLYEQYF
-	-	TRBV15	TRBJ2-6	15	TGTGCCACCAGCAGAGAGGGGCGAGGGGCCAACGTCCTGACTTTC	CATSREGRGANVLTF
-	TRBD1	TRBV6-1	TRBJ2-5	15	TGTGCCAGCAGTGAAATGCAGGGGGTCGGGGAGACCCAGTACTTC	CASSEMQGVGETQYF
once	-	TRBV2	TRBJ1-2	12	TGTGCCAGCACCTTGGGCGTCTATGGCTACACCTTC	CASTLGVYGYTF
-	TRBD1	TRBV14	TRBJ2-1	14	TGTGCCAGCAGCCTGTACCGGGACAGCAATGAGCAGTTCTTC	CASSLYRDSNEQFF
-	-	TRBV15	TRBJ1-6	14	TGTGCCACCAGCAGAGAACAGGCAAATTCACCCCTCCACTTT	CATSREQANSPLHF
-	TRBD1	TRBV19	TRBJ2-4	15	TGTGCCAGTCTCGACAGGGCCGGGGCCAAAAACATTCAGTACTTC	CASLDRAGAKNIQYF
-	TRBD1	TRBV5-1	TRBJ2-1	15	TGCGCCAGCAGCTTGGGTCCAGGGGGCGGGAATGAGCAGTTCTTC	CASSLGPGGGNEQFF
-	TRBD1	TRBV7-2	TRBJ2-7	15	TGTGCCAGCAGCGTCCGGGACAGGGGCCCCTACGAGCAGTACTTC	CASSVRDRGPYEQYF
-	-	TRBV19	TRBJ2-5	13	TGTGCCAGTCAAGGGGGATACCAAGAGACCCAGTACTTC	CASQGGYQETQYF
-	TRBD2	TRBV5-1	TRBJ2-1	15	TGCGCCAGCAGCTTCTCTAGCGGGGCTTACAATGAGCAGTTCTTC	CASSFSSGAYNEQFF
once	-	TRBV30	TRBJ1-2	14	TGTGCCTGGAGTGAGGGCATCGGGGACTATGGCTACACCTTC	CAWSEGIGDYGYTF
-	TRBD2	TRBV4-3	TRBJ2-7	15	TGCGCCAGCAGCCAAATGCGGGAGCTACCCTACGAGCAGTACTTC	CASSQMRELPYEQYF
once	-	TRBV7-2	TRBJ1-2	13	TGTGCCAGCAGCCCAAGCATGGACTATGGCTACACCTTC	CASSPSMDYGYTF
once	-	TRBV20-1	TRBJ2-7	11	TGCAGTGCCTCTGGACTCTACGAGCAGTACTTC	CSASGLYEQYF
many	-	TRBV7-9	TRBJ2-7	14	TGTGCCAGCAGCTTAGGGTTTGAGTCCTACGAGCAGTACTTC	CASSLGFESYEQYF
-	TRBD2	TRBV2	TRBJ2-1	15	TGTGCCAGCAGCGCTAGCGGGAACGATTACAATGAGCAGTTCTTC	CASSASGNDYNEQFF
-	-	TRBV11-3	TRBJ2-1	13	TGTGCCAGCAGCTCGGACAGTAACAATGAGCAGTTCTTC	CASSSDSNNEQFF
medium-sized	TRBD2	TRBV29-1	TRBJ2-7	13	TGCAGCGTTCTGATCAGCGGGAGAGACGAGCAGTACTTC	CSVLISGRDEQYF
-	-	TRBV3-1/TRBV3-2	TRBJ2-5	11	TGTGCCAGCAGCCACCGCGGGACCCAGTACTTC	CASSHRGTQYF
-	-	TRBV19	TRBJ1-1	13	TGTGCCAGTGGTCCGGGGGGGGCCACTGAAGCTTTCTTT	CASGPGGATEAFF
-	-	TRBV5-4	TRBJ2-1	13	TGTGCCAGTAGGACTCTAGGTTACAATGAGCAGTTCTTC	CASRTLGYNEQFF
-	-	TRBV5-1	TRBJ2-3	18	TGCGCCAGCAGCTCTACGAGGGGGAGTTTGACTAGCACAGATACGCAGTATTTT	CASSSTRGSLTSTDTQYF
-	-	TRBV11-3	TRBJ2-3	11	TGTGCCAGCAGTCGTCGAGATACGCAGTATTTT	CASSRRDTQYF
-	TRBD2	TRBV5-8	TRBJ2-1	19	TGTGCCAGCAGTCTAGGACTAGCGGGAGAGTCCCTTATCGCCAATGAGCAGTTCTTC	CASSLGLAGESLIANEQFF
-	TRBD1	TRBV6-2/TRBV6-3	TRBJ2-7	18	TGTGCCAGCAGTTATAATCTTCGGACAGGGGGTCGTATCTACGAGCAGTACTTC	CASSYNLRTGGRIYEQYF
-	-	TRBV4-1	TRBJ1-5	16	TGCGCCAGCAGCCAAGTATTCGGGTACCGCAATCAGCCCCAGCATTTT	CASSQVFGYRNQPQHF
-	TRBD1	TRBV3-1/TRBV3-2	TRBJ2-7	15	TGTGCCAGCAGCCAATACACAGGGGGAACCTACGAGCAGTACTTC	CASSQYTGGTYEQYF
-	TRBD1	TRBV5-6	TRBJ2-5	13	TGTGCCAGCACCGGGACAGGGGAGGAGACCCAGTACTTC	CASTGTGEETQYF
few	TRBD2	TRBV6-2/TRBV6-3	TRBJ2-5	15	TGTGCCAGCAGTCCCGGGACTACGGTTCCAGAGACCCAGTACTTC	CASSPGTTVPETQYF
-	-	TRBV2	TRBJ1-5	15	TGTGCCAGCAGCTTGGGCGGGGACCAGAATCAGCCCCAGCATTTT	CASSLGGDQNQPQHF
-	-	TRBV2	TRBJ2-7	16	TGTGCCAGCAGGGGGTCGGAGGGAGAATCGTTCCGCGAGCAGTACTTC	CASRGSEGESFREQYF
-	TRBD2	TRBV6-2/TRBV6-3	TRBJ2-1	15	TGTGCCAGCAGTTACAGCGGGGGGGCTTTCAATGAGCAGTTCTTC	CASSYSGGAFNEQFF
-	-	TRBV5-1	TRBJ1-4	15	TGCGCCAGCAGCTTGGAAACAGCAACTAATGAAAAACTGTTTTTT	CASSLETATNEKLFF
few	TRBD1	TRBV6-1	TRBJ1-3	16	TGTGCCAGCAGTGAACCCGGGGACAGCTCTGGAAACACCATATATTTT	CASSEPGDSSGNTIYF
-	-	TRBV6-5	TRBJ1-1	12	TGTGCCAGCAGTTACTTCCAGGGTGAAGCTTTCTTT	CASSYFQGEAFF
-	-	TRBV7-2	TRBJ2-2	14	TGTGCCAGCAGCCCAGGGCGACACACCGGGGAGCTGTTTTTT	CASSPGRHTGELFF